This TCR beta chain stems from a study of T cells in Graves' hyperthyroidism and ophthalmopathy (dated by TCRdb to the late 2010s). In the study overall: To identify TCR V-J signatures that set the groups apart, the researchers used a discovery cohort of about a hundred patients, made up of under 50 with Graves' ophthalmopathy and 55 to 65 with stable Graves' hyperthyroidism. An independent validation cohort of under 20 hyperthyroidism patients and 15 or so patients who later progressed to ophthalmopathy tested prospective prediction of ophthalmopathy. The 100 discovery patients were divided at random into training and test sets in a 7:3 ratio. In several Graves' hyperthyroidism patients, the study also compared T-cell repertoires from thyroid tissue with T-cell repertoires from blood. After blood sampling, hyperthyroidism patients were treated with methimazole at a starting dose of 30 mg daily, and ophthalmopathy patients were treated with high-dose intravenous methylprednisolone. According to the paper, TCR Vbeta CDR3 sequencing was carried out on more than 120 peripheral blood samples, which came from over 40 ophthalmopathy, some 73 hyperthyroidism and about 17 progressor patients.

This clonotype was counted a few times. The target of this receptor is not known. No much larger clone is present one base from it, and per-base qualities are unavailable. Amplification of TCR beta CDR3 regions was carried out from RNA transcripts. The first round of RT-PCR for the TCR CDR3 was performed with the HTBI primer set and the Qiagen OneStep RT-PCR kit. The libraries were constructed in a second round of multiplex PCR and then size-selected and purified. Libraries were sequenced paired-end with 100 bp reads on an Illumina HiSeq2000. The authors' pipeline ran thus. SOAPnuke was used to process the raw data, throwing out any read that contained adapters or uncalled bases, had a mean Phred below 15, or lacked an exact constant-primer or identifier match. COPE v1.2.5 was used to merge the high-quality paired reads, and each unique nucleotide sequence was defined as a clonotype. MiTCR v1.1 was used to align clonotypes to the IMGT TRBV, TRBD and TRBJ reference segments. Analysis was restricted to V-J combinations with a frequency above 0.0001, which covered just over 98% of repertoires. The TCS score was defined as the ratio of F50 (clonal expansion) to E x V (chaos), calculated using BLOSUM62-based TCRdist between CDR3 peptides within each V-J. Welch's t-statistics and random forest reduced some 510 V-J features to under 15, which were used in a naive Bayes classifier (R e1071). The similarity between thyroid and blood repertoires was quantified using the Morisita-Horn index. The raw public reads went through TCRdb reprocessing: fastp at Q25, MiXCR clone calling, in-frame beta chains kept. One record per CDR3 amino acid sequence lists the most common genes and DNA. The authors' filters were not applied to this entry. The sample table shows more than 550,000 distinct CDR3 sequences, and over 40% are seen once. Of the sample, more than 7% is held by the ten largest clones.

Exclusion was applied to patients with uncontrolled infections, other autoimmune diseases, pregnancy or lactation. Diagnoses were based on clinical symptoms, serum thyroxine and TRAb, thyroid ultrasound and orbital computed tomography. Total RNA was extracted with Trizol reagent, and quality was checked on an Agilent 2100 Bioanalyzer. General findings and caveats noted by the study authors: No statistical method was used to fix the sample size in advance, and group allocation was not hidden from the investigators. Blood samples also contained most of the expanded thyroid clonotypes (frequency above 0.001), which suggests that blood repertoires may reflect thyroid immune responses. In validation, progression to ophthalmopathy was predicted by the model with more than 65% sensitivity and approximately 78% specificity, a median of approximately 6.5 months before onset. A model built on a 13 V-J signature distinguished ophthalmopathy from stable hyperthyroidism, reaching roughly 88% sensitivity and about 81% specificity in cross-validation and 80%/75% in testing.

V and J lose 3 bases and 4 bases, and a span of 9 bases separates them. Taken from the germline V gene, the CDR1 and CDR2 loops are MGHRA and YSYEKL. Counted from cysteine to phenylalanine, this CDR3 has 13 amino acids. The entry retains the CDR3 DNA only, 39 bases that are in frame from base 1. The sequence derives from an adult man with Graves' disease, either hyperthyroidism or ophthalmopathy (not recorded which). Input material: peripheral blood or thyroid tissue (not recorded which). The chain is made from TRBV4-1 and TRBJ1-2; the D gene lacks a confident call. The DNA sequence is as follows: TGCGCCAGCAGCCAGGGGAGTTCCTATGGCTACACCTTC. This yields the protein CASSQGSSYGYTF.